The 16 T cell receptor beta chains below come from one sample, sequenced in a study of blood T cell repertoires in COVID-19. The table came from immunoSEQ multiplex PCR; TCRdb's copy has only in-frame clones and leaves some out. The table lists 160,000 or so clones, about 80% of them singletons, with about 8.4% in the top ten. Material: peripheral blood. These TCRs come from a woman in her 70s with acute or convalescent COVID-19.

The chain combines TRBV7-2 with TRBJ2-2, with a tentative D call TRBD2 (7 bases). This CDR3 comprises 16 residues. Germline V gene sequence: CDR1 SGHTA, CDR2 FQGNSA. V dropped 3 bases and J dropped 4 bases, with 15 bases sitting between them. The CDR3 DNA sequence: TGTGCCAGCAGCTTGAATGGGGGCGGGGGCACCGGGGAGCTGTTTTTT. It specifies CASSLNGGGGTGELFF.

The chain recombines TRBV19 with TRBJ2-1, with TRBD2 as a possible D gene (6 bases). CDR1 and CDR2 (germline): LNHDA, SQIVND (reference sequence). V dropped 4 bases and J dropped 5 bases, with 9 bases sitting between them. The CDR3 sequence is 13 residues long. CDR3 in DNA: TGTGCCAGTAGTACCCGGGAGAACAATGAGCAGTTCTTC. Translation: CASSTRENNEQFF. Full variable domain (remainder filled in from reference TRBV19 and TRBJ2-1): DGGITQSPKYLFRKEGQNVTLSCEQNLNHDAMYWYRQDPGQGLRLIYYSQIVNDFQKGDIAEGYSVSREKKESFPLTVTSAQKNPTAFYLCASSTRENNEQFFGPGTRLTVL.

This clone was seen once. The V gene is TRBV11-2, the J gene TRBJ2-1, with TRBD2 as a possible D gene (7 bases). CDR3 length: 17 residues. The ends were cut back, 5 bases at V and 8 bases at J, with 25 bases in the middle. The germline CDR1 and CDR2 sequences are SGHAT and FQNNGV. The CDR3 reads CASSLRLGGGVVDEQFF. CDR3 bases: TGTGCCAGCAGCCTACGATTGGGAGGGGGGGTGGTCGATGAGCAGTTCTTC.

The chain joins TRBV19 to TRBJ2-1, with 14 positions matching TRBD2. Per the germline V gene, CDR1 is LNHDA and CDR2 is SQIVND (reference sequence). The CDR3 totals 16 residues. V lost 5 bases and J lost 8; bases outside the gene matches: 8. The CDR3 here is CASSARLAGGRDEQFF. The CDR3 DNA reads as TGTGCCAGTAGTGCGAGACTAGCGGGGGGGCGCGATGAGCAGTTCTTC. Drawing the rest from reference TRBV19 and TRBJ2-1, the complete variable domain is DGGITQSPKYLFRKEGQNVTLSCEQNLNHDAMYWYRQDPGQGLRLIYYSQIVNDFQKGDIAEGYSVSREKKESFPLTVTSAQKNPTAFYLCASSARLAGGRDEQFFGPGTRLTVL.

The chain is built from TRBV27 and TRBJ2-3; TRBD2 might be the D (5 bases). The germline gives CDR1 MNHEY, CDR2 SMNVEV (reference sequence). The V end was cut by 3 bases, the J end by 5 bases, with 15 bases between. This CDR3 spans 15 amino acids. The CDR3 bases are TGTGCCAGCAGTTTCCTACTAGGGCCCTTAGATACGCAGTATTTT. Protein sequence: CASSFLLGPLDTQYF.

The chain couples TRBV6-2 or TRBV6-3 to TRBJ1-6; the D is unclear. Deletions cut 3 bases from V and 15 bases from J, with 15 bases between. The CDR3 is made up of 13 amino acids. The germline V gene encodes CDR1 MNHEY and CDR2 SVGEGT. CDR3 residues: CASSYSTPPNLHF. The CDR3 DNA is TGTGCCAGCAGTTATTCAACTCCCCCCAACCTCCACTTT.

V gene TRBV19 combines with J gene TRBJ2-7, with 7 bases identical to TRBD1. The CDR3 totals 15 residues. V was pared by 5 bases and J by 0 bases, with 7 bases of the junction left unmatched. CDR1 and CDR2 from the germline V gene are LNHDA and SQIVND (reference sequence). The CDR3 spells CASSYSRDSSYEQYF. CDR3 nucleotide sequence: TGTGCCAGTAGTTACTCACGGGACAGCTCCTACGAGCAGTACTTC.

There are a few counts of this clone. CDR3 DNA sequence: TGTGCCTTCTCACGGGGGGCGCGTCAGCCCCAGCATTTT. Its translation is CAFSRGARQPQHF. The chain combines TRBV28 with TRBJ1-5, with D possibly being TRBD1 (6 bases). CDR3 size: 13 residues. Deletions cut 11 bases from V and 6 bases from J, with 17 bases between. The germline CDR1 and CDR2 sequences are MDHEN and SYDVKM.

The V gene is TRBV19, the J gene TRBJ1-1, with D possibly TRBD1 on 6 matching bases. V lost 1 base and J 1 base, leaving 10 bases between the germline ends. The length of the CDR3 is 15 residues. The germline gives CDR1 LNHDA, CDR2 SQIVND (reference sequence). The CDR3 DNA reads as TGTGCCAGTAGTATAGCCAACAGGGCGAACACTGAAGCTTTCTTT. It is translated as CASSIANRANTEAFF.

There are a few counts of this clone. CDR3 DNA: TGTGCCAGCAGCGTGGGTCGGAGCTCCTACAATGAGCAGTTCTTC. This gives the protein CASSVGRSSYNEQFF. The V gene is TRBV9, the J gene TRBJ2-1; D is unclear. Between the trimmed V and J ends, which lost 2 bases and 0 bases, there was a span of 9 bases. This CDR3 is built from 15 residues. Germline CDR1 SGDLS, CDR2 YYNGEE.

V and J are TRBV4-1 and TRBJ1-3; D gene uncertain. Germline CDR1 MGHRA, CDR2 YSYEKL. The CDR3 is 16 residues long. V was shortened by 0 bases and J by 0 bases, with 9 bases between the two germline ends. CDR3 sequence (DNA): TGCGCCAGCAGCCAAGAGAGGGTTAACTCTGGAAACACCATATATTTT. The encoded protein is CASSQERVNSGNTIYF.

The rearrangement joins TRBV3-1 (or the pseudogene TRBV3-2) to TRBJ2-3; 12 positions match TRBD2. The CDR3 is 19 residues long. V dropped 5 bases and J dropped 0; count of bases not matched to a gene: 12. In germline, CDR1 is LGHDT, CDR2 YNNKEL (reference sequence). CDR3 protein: CASSFRPWTSGVSTDTQYF. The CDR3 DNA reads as TGTGCCAGCAGCTTCCGACCCTGGACTAGCGGGGTTAGCACAGATACGCAGTATTTT.

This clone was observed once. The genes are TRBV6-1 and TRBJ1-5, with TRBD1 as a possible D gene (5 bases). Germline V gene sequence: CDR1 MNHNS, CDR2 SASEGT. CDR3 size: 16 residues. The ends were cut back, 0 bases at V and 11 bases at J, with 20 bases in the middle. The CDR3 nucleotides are TGTGCCAGCAGTGAAGCGCAAGGGGCGGGGTATTTGTCCCAGCATTTT. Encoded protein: CASSEAQGAGYLSQHF.

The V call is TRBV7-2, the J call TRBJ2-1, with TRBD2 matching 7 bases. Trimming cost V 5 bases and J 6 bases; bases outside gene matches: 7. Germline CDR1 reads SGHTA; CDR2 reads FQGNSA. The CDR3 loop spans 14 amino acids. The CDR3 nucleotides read TGTGCCAGCAGCCCCGAGCGGGGTAGCAATGAGCAGTTCTTC. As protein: CASSPERGSNEQFF.

CDR3 residues: CASSTRNRVNTEAFF. In DNA, the CDR3 is TGTGCCAGCAGCACCCGTAACAGGGTGAACACTGAAGCTTTCTTT. V is TRBV21-1 and J is TRBJ1-1; the listed D gene, TRBD1, was not tested against the DNA. TRBV21-1 is described as a pseudogene. CDR3 length: 15 residues.

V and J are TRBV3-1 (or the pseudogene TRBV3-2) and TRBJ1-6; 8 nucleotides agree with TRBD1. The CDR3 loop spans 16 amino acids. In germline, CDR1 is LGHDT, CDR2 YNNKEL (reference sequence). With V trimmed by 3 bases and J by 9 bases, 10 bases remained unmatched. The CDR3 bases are TGTGCCAGCAGCCAGGCGACAGGGGCATCGGGTTCACCCCTCCACTTT. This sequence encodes CASSQATGASGSPLHF.